This T cell receptor (beta chain) was identified during a study of blood T cell repertoires in COVID-19. Sequencing used immunoSEQ multiplex PCR; TCRdb keeps in-frame clones, though not all of them. Counted here are about 190,000 clones, 70% to 85% occurring once; the ten biggest clones make up 3% to 3.5%. The CDR3 totals 13 residues. V lost 5 bases and J lost 4, with 9 bases in between. Germline-derived CDR1 and CDR2 are SGHAT and FQNNGV. The sequence was obtained from a woman under 40 who had recovered from COVID-19. Specimen: PBMCs or T cells enriched from blood (not recorded which). This chain uses TRBV11-2 with TRBJ2-1; D perhaps matches TRBD2 (6 bases). The CDR3 reads CASSNGGYNEQFF. DNA for the CDR3: TGTGCCAGCAGCAACGGGGGATACAATGAGCAGTTCTTC.